These 21 T cell receptor beta chains share one sample of origin, sequenced in a study of blood T cell repertoires in COVID-19. The data were produced by immunoSEQ multiplex PCR, yet TCRdb's version contains in-frame clones alone and is incomplete. This table holds approximately 200,000 clones, roughly nine tenths found once. The sample was PBMCs or T cells enriched from blood (not recorded which). The receptors shown here come from a woman between 40 and 50 years old with acute COVID-19.

Written as DNA, the CDR3 is TGCGCCAGCAGTGAGTCTGGAGGGGGCGGCATGAGTGCCTACGAGCAGTACTTC. This translates into CASSESGGGGMSAYEQYF. The rearrangement links TRBV10-2 to TRBJ2-7, with a tentative D call TRBD1 (7 bases). V lost 0 bases to trimming and J lost 2 bases, with 20 bases between them. The CDR3 spans 18 residues. The germline V gene has CDR1 WSHSY and CDR2 SAAADI.

The chain is built from TRBV2 and TRBJ1-5; D ambiguous. CDR3 length: 14 residues. The V end lost 4 bases, the J end lost 4 bases, and 11 bases lay between the germline ends. Germline lookup yields CDR1 SNHLY and CDR2 FYNNEI. The CDR3 DNA reads TGTGCCAGCAGTGCCGATAGGAGTAATCAGCCCCAGCATTTT. Its translation is CASSADRSNQPQHF.

CDR3 nucleotides: TGTGCCAGCGGGCTTTTTTTGCGGGAGGTCTCCTACGAGCAGTACTTC. As protein: CASGLFLREVSYEQYF. The chain uses TRBV21-1 and TRBJ2-7; no check of the table's D call, TRBD2, against the DNA was made. TRBV21-1 has pseudogene status. This CDR3 region has 16 residues.

The rearrangement joins TRBV6-5 to TRBJ1-2; 9 nucleotides agree with TRBD1. Germline V gene data show CDR1 as MNHEY and CDR2 as SVGAGI. Trimming removed 5 bases from V and 8 bases from J; junction bases left unmatched: 9. The CDR3 extends over 14 amino acids. This CDR3 is CASSNDRGGYGYTF. The CDR3 nucleotides are TGTGCCAGCAGTAACGACAGGGGGGGGTACGGCTACACCTTC.

This chain links TRBV28 with TRBJ2-5; 7 bases line up with TRBD1. The CDR3 runs to 15 residues. Trimming took 6 bases from V and 4 from J; bases not matched to a gene: 11. The germline V gene encodes CDR1 MDHEN and CDR2 SYDVKM. In nucleotides, the CDR3 is TGTGCCAGCAGACCACAGGACAGGATGGCAGAGACCCAGTACTTC. Translation gives CASRPQDRMAETQYF. The entire variable domain, with the rest obtained from reference TRBV28 and TRBJ2-5, is as follows: DVKVTQSSRYLVKRTGEKVFLECVQDMDHENMFWYRQDPGLGLRLIYFSYDVKMKEKGDIPEGYSVSREKKERFSLILESASTNQTSMYLCASRPQDRMAETQYFGPGTRLLVL.

The CDR3 region is CSASAGEGFHGYTF. Here the CDR3 DNA reads TGCAGTGCTAGTGCCGGGGAAGGCTTCCACGGCTACACCTTC. The rearrangement joins TRBV20-1 to TRBJ1-2; D is undetermined. Germline-derived CDR1 and CDR2 are DFQATT and SNEGSKA (reference sequence). V gave up 3 bases and J gave up 8 bases, with 19 bases separating them. This CDR3 is built from 14 residues.

V gene TRBV6-5 combines with J gene TRBJ2-7; D may be TRBD1 (5 bases). Per the germline V gene, CDR1 is MNHEY and CDR2 is SVGAGI. This CDR3 is 14 amino acids long. V lost 2 bases, J lost 1 base, and 9 bases lay in between. The CDR3: CASSYRGESYEQYF. In nucleotides, the CDR3 is TGTGCCAGCAGTTACAGGGGCGAGTCCTACGAGCAGTACTTC.

This chain connects TRBV9 to TRBJ2-1; TRBD2 matches 9 bases. The CDR3 totals 16 residues. Trimming at V came to 3 bases and at J to 9 bases, leaving 13 bases not matched to a gene. The germline V gene has CDR1 SGDLS and CDR2 YYNGEE. The CDR3 DNA sequence: TGTGCCAGCAGCGCCCACCCGGGACTAGCTATAGGTGAGCAGTTCTTC. Protein sequence: CASSAHPGLAIGEQFF.

This chain joins TRBV28 and TRBJ1-6; TRBD1 aligns across 8 bases. This CDR3 region has 14 residues. The V and J ends lost 6 bases and 6 bases, in that order; junction bases with no gene match: 4. Germline CDR1 MDHEN, CDR2 SYDVKM. CDR3 sequence: CASRRDRSNSPLHF. The CDR3 DNA reads TGTGCCAGCAGAAGGGACAGGAGTAATTCACCCCTCCACTTT.

The chain has TRBV30 and TRBJ1-6; D might be TRBD1 (5 bases). Trimming stripped 2 bases from V and 1 base from J, with 9 bases between. The CDR3 runs to 15 residues. Per germline, CDR1 GTSNPN and CDR2 SVGIG (reference sequence). CDR3 region: CAWSPQVSYNSPLHF. CDR3 in DNA: TGTGCCTGGAGTCCACAGGTTTCCTATAATTCACCCCTCCACTTT. Using reference TRBV30 and TRBJ1-6 for the parts outside the CDR3, the full variable domain is SQTIHQWPATLVQPVGSPLSLECTVEGTSNPNLYWYRQAAGRGLQLLFYSVGIGQISSEVPQNLSASRPQDRQFILSSKKLLLSDSGFYLCAWSPQVSYNSPLHFGNGTRLTVT.

This chain uses TRBV11-2 with TRBJ2-5, with TRBD2 identical over 7 bases. CDR1 is SGHAT and CDR2 is FQNNGV in the germline V gene. This CDR3 is 13 amino acids long. The J segment lost 3 bases and the V segment lost 3 bases, leaving 1 base of the junction unmatched. As DNA, the CDR3 is TGTGCCAGCAGCTTTGGGGGGGAAGAGACCCAGTACTTC. It translates to CASSFGGEETQYF. The variable domain in full, completed from reference TRBV11-2 and TRBJ2-5, reads EAGVAQSPRYKIIEKRQSVAFWCNPISGHATLYWYQQILGQGPKLLIQFQNNGVVDDSQLPKDRFSAERLKGVDSTLKIQPAKLEDSAVYLCASSFGGEETQYFGPGTRLLVL.

The J gene is TRBJ2-3, the V gene TRBV6-5, with 8 bases lining up with TRBD2. Trimming cost V 4 bases and J 5 bases; bases outside gene matches: 8. The CDR3 contains 15 residues. The germline V gene encodes CDR1 MNHEY and CDR2 SVGAGI. The CDR3 region has the DNA TGTGCCAGCAGTTTTACGGGGGGGGCCCTAGATACGCAGTATTTT. Translation gives CASSFTGGALDTQYF.

CDR3 protein: CASSPAAHPGTYEQYF. In nucleotides, the CDR3 is TGCGCCAGCAGCCCTGCTGCCCACCCGGGTACCTACGAGCAGTACTTC. This chain connects TRBV4-1 to TRBJ2-7; no firm D call. This CDR3 has 16 amino acids. In germline, CDR1 is MGHRA, CDR2 YSYEKL. The germline V and J ends were trimmed by 4 bases and 2 bases, with 18 bases remaining between them.

The chain combines TRBV5-4 with TRBJ2-3; no firm D call. CDR1 SGHNT and CDR2 YYREEE come from the germline V gene (reference sequence). This CDR3 has 15 residues. Trimming cost V 0 bases and J 0 bases, with 8 bases left between them. The CDR3 reads CASSLASVSTDTQYF. The CDR3 DNA sequence: TGTGCCAGCAGCTTGGCGTCGGTGAGCACAGATACGCAGTATTTT.

The rearrangement uses TRBV2 and TRBJ2-3; unclear D gene. This CDR3 region has 15 residues. CDR1 is SNHLY, CDR2 FYNNEI, per germline. Deletions cut 4 bases from V and 4 bases from J, with 15 bases between. CDR3 in DNA: TGTGCCAGCAGTGCTGACGAGGCACGAGCAGATACGCAGTATTTT. This gives the protein CASSADEARADTQYF.

The rearrangement uses TRBV7-6 and TRBJ2-5, with D unresolved. CDR1 is SGHVS and CDR2 is FNYEAQ in the germline V gene. Deletions cut 2 bases from V and 7 bases from J, with 11 bases between. CDR3 length: 13 amino acids. DNA for the CDR3: TGTGCCAGCAGCTTATCGAATTTGGCGACCCAGTACTTC. Translating it yields CASSLSNLATQYF.

The V call is TRBV7-3, the J call TRBJ2-1; no firm D call. Deletions cut 5 bases from V and 6 bases from J, with 11 bases between. The length of the CDR3 is 13 residues. In germline, CDR1 is SGHTA, CDR2 FQGTGA. This chain's CDR3 is CASSAANGNEQFF. The CDR3 DNA reads as TGTGCCAGCAGCGCGGCTAACGGCAATGAGCAGTTCTTC.

The chain joins TRBV27 to TRBJ2-1, with a possible D match to TRBD1 (5 bases). Trimming took 7 bases from V and 5 from J, leaving 12 bases between them. Germline values: CDR1 MNHEY, CDR2 SMNVEV (reference sequence). The CDR3 contains 13 residues. In DNA, the CDR3 is TGTGCCAGCACCAAATGGGGCGACAATGAGCAGTTCTTC. Translated: CASTKWGDNEQFF.

This chain uses TRBV5-1 with TRBJ2-1; 8 bases agree with TRBD2. In germline, CDR1 is SGHRS, CDR2 YFSETQ. V was clipped by 0 bases and J by 6 bases; unmatched bases: 17. The CDR3 contains 19 residues. The chain's CDR3 is CASSLDPSSGTSRFNEQFF. The CDR3 region has the DNA TGCGCCAGCAGCTTGGACCCCAGCTCCGGGACTAGTAGGTTCAATGAGCAGTTCTTC.

This clone was observed a handful of times. The chain joins TRBV5-4 to TRBJ2-7; 9 positions match TRBD1. This CDR3 has 15 residues. The V segment lost 2 bases and the J segment 3 bases; nucleotides outside the gene matches: 6. Per germline, CDR1 SGHNT and CDR2 YYREEE (reference sequence). The CDR3, as DNA: TGTGCCAGCAGCTTAGACGGGACAGGGTACTACGAGCAGTACTTC. It codes for CASSLDGTGYYEQYF.

The J gene is TRBJ2-1, the V gene TRBV14; 14 bases line up with TRBD2. This CDR3 spans 22 amino acids. Germline values: CDR1 SGHDN, CDR2 FVKESK. J was trimmed by 0 bases and V by 5 bases; bases with no gene match: 18. DNA of the CDR3: TGTGCCAGCAGCGACACTCTTTCCGGACTAGCGGGAGGAGTAAGCTCCTACAATGAGCAGTTCTTC. It specifies CASSDTLSGLAGGVSSYNEQFF.